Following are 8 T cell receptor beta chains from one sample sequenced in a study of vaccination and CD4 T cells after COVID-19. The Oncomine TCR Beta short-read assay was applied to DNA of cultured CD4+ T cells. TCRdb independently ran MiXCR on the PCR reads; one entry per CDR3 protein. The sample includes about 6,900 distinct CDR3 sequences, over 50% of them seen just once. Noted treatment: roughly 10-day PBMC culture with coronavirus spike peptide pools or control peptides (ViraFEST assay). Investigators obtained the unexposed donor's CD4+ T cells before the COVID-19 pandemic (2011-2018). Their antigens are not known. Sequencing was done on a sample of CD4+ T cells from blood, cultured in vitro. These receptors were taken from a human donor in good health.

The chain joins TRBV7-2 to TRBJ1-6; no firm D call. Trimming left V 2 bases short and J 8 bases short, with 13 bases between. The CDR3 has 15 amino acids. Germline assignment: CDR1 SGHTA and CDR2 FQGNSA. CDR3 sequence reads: CASSLSEVGYSPLHF. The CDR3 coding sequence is TGTGCCAGCAGCTTATCGGAAGTTGGATATTCACCCCTCCACTTT.

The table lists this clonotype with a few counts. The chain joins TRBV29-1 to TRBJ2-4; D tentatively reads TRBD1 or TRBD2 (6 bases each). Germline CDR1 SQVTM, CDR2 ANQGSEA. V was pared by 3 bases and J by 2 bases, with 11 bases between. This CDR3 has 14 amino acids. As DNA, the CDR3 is TGCAGCGTTGAGGAGGGGGGTCCCAAAAACATTCAGTACTTC. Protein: CSVEEGGPKNIQYF.

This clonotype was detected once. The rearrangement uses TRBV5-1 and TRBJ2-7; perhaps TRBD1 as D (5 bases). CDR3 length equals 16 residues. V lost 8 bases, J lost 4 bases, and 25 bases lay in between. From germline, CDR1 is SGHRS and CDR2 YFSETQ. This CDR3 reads CASSEQVLGIKYEQYF. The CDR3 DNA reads TGCGCCAGTAGTGAACAGGTTCTGGGCATTAAGTACGAGCAGTACTTC.

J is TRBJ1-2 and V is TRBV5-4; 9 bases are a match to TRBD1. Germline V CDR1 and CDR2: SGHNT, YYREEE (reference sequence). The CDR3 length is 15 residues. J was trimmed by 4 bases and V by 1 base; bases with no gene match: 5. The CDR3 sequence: CASSLRDREAYGYTF. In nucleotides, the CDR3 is TGTGCCAGCAGCTTGAGGGACAGGGAGGCCTATGGCTACACCTTC.

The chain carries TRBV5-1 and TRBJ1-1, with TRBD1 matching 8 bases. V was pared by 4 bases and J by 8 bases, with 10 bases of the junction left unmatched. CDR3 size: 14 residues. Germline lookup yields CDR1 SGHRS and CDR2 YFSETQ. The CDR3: CASSPPDRVGEAFF. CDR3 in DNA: TGCGCCAGCAGCCCTCCGGACAGGGTCGGGGAAGCTTTCTTT.

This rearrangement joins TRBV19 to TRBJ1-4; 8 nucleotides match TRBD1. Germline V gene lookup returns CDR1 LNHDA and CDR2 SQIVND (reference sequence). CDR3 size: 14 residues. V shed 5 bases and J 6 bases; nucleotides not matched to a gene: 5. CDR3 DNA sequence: TGTGCCAGTAGTCCCAGGGGGCTCGATGAAAAACTGTTTTTT. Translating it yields CASSPRGLDEKLFF.

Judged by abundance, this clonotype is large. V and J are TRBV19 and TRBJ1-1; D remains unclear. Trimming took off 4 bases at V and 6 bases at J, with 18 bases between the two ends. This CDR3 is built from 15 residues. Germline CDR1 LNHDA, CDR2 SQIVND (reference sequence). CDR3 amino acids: CASSTGLTGGPEAFF. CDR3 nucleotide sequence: TGTGCCAGTAGTACAGGACTTACCGGCGGCCCTGAAGCTTTCTTT.

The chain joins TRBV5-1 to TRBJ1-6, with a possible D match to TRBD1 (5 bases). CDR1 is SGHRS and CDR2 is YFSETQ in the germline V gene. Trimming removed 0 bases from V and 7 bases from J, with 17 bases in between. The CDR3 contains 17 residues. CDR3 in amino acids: CASSLEWAGLRNSPLHF. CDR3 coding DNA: TGCGCCAGCAGCTTGGAATGGGCGGGGCTACGAAATTCACCCCTCCACTTT.